One sample yielded the 10 T cell receptor beta chains listed below, sequenced in a study of tumor and adjacent non-tumor tissue in lung cancer. The library came from three nested PCR rounds adapted from ARM-PCR protocols. MiXCR, run by TCRdb on the multiplex PCR reads, gives a single entry per CDR3 protein. The sample includes 60,000 or so distinct CDR3 sequences, roughly 57% of them seen just once. This sample's RNA came from whole unsorted tissue. Distant lung tissue was collected more than 3 cm away from the tumor edge. The sample taken for sequencing was distant non-tumor lung tissue. These receptors originate from a man in his 70s with non-small cell lung cancer.

This rearrangement joins TRBV20-1 to TRBJ2-3, with unresolved D. CDR1 and CDR2 (germline): DFQATT, SNEGSKA (reference sequence). The CDR3 has 15 amino acids. The V end lost 6 bases, the J end lost 2 bases, and 18 bases lay between the germline ends. The CDR3 coding sequence is TGCAGTGCCGTCCCTGAGACCATAGTCACAGATACGCAGTATTTT. This translates into CSAVPETIVTDTQYF.

J is TRBJ1-2 and V is TRBV6-1; possibly TRBD1 for D (5 bases). Trimming took off 7 bases at V and 9 bases at J, with 18 bases between the two ends. Germline CDR1 is MNHNS and CDR2 is SASEGT. This CDR3 has 13 residues. CDR3 amino acids: CASIKTVIQCYTF. As DNA, the CDR3 is TGTGCCAGCATTAAGACAGTCATCCAATGCTACACCTTC.

This clonotype was observed at least ten times. The genes are TRBV6-6 and TRBJ1-1, with D maybe TRBD1 (5 bases). This CDR3 is 14 amino acids long. V lost 10 bases to trimming and J lost 0 bases, with 15 bases between them. CDR1 and CDR2 from the germline V gene are MNHNY and SVGAGI (reference sequence). In DNA, the CDR3 is TGTGCCACCAAAGGGGCGCCTCTGAACACTGAAGCTTTCTTT. It translates to CATKGAPLNTEAFF.

To note about this clonotype: Possible read error: a much larger clone is one base away. This sequence joins TRBV10-3 and TRBJ2-1; D is possibly TRBD1 (7 bases). V was clipped by 11 bases and J by 4 bases, with 18 bases between them. The CDR3 covers 14 residues. CDR1 is ENHRY and CDR2 is SYGVKD in the germline V gene. The CDR3 is CAAMTGTRYNEQFF. DNA of the CDR3: TGTGCCGCCATGACAGGGACTCGTTACAATGAGCAGTTCTTC.

A remark on this clonotype: This may be a read error, as it is one base from a much larger clone. The gene calls are TRBV5-1 and TRBJ2-3; TRBD2 aligns across 12 bases. Unmatched junction bases numbered 13, after V lost 4 bases and J lost 4 bases. The CDR3 sequence is 18 residues long. The germline V gene has CDR1 SGHRS and CDR2 YFSETQ. This chain's CDR3 is CASSPFGLAGSHSDTQYF. CDR3 nucleotides: TGCGCCAGCAGCCCTTTCGGACTAGCGGGAAGTCACTCAGATACGCAGTATTTT.

This clonotype was seen only a few times. It may be a read error: a sequence one base away is much more abundant. This rearrangement joins TRBV5-5 to TRBJ2-7; possible D gene TRBD1, 5 bases. CDR3 size: 14 residues. Germline-derived CDR1 and CDR2 are SGHKS and YYEKEE (reference sequence). The V gene lost 1 base and the J gene lost 9 bases, with 17 bases spanning the gap. The CDR3 DNA reads TGTGCCAGCAGCTTGAGGCAGGGCCAAGGCGGGCAGTACTTC. Its translation is CASSLRQGQGGQYF.

This chain joins TRBV11-2 and TRBJ2-6, with D possibly TRBD2 on 6 matching bases. The germline V gene encodes CDR1 SGHAT and CDR2 FQNNGV. With 5 bases removed from V and 1 base from J, the gap between germline ends came to 24 bases. The CDR3 extends over 20 amino acids. The CDR3 bases are TGTGCCAGCAGCGGAGGGGAATATTGGACGGGGACTTCTGGGGCCAACGTCCTGACTTTC. This codes for CASSGGEYWTGTSGANVLTF.

This clonotype was found a few times. The chain combines TRBV20-1 with TRBJ1-2; TRBD1 is a possible D gene (5 bases). This CDR3 comprises 12 residues. Germline V gene sequence: CDR1 DFQATT, CDR2 SNEGSKA (reference sequence). Trimming pared 3 bases from V and 4 bases from J, leaving 9 bases between. The CDR3 region has the DNA TGCAGTGCTAGTTCGGGGGTCTATGGCTACACCTTC. It yields the protein CSASSGVYGYTF.

The table lists this clonotype with a few counts. The chain employs TRBV5-1 and TRBJ2-5; D unresolved. This CDR3 is 11 amino acids long. Deletions cut 3 bases from V and 5 bases from J, with 5 bases between. Per germline, CDR1 SGHRS and CDR2 YFSETQ. CDR3 in amino acids: CASSSMETQYF. The CDR3 region has the DNA TGCGCCAGCAGCTCGATGGAGACCCAGTACTTC.

Of note for this clonotype: At one boundary the junction diverges from the germline segment, which might be a read error. The rearrangement uses TRBV6-5 and TRBJ1-6; D remains unclear. This CDR3 is built from 13 residues. In germline, CDR1 is MNHEY, CDR2 SVGAGI. CDR3 sequence (DNA): TGTGCCAGTAAGGAGGGCGCCAATTCACCCATCCACTTT. As protein: CASKEGANSPIHF.